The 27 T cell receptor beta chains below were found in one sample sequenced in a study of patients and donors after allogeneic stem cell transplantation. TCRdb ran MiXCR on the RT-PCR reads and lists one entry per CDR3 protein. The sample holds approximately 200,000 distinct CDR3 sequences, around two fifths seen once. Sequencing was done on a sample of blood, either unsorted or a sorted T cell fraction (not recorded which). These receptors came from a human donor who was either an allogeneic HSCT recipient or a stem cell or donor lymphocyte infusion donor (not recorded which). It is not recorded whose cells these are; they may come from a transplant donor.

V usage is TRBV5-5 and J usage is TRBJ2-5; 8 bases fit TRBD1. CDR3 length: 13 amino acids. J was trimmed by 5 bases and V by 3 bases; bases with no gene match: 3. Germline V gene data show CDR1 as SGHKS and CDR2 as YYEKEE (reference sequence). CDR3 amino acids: CASSWTGLETQYF. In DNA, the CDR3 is TGTGCCAGCAGCTGGACAGGGTTGGAGACCCAGTACTTC.

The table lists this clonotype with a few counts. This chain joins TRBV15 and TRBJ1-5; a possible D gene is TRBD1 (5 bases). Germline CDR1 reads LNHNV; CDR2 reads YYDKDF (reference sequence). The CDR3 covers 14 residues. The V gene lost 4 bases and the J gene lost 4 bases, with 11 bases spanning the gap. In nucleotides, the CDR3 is TGTGCCACCAGCACCCGGGACCGTAATCAGCCCCAGCATTTT. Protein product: CATSTRDRNQPQHF.

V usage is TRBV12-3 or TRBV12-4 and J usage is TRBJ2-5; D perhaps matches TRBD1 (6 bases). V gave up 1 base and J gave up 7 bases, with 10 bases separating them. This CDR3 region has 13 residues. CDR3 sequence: CASSLGGLVTQYF. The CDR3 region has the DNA TGTGCCAGCAGTTTAGGGGGGCTCGTGACCCAGTACTTC.

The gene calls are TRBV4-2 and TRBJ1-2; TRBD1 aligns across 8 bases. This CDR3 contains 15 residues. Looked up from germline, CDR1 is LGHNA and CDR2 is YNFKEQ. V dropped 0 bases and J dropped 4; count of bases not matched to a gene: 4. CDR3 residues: CASSQDRGRPYGYTF. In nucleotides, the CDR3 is TGTGCCAGCAGCCAAGACAGGGGGCGTCCCTATGGCTACACCTTC.

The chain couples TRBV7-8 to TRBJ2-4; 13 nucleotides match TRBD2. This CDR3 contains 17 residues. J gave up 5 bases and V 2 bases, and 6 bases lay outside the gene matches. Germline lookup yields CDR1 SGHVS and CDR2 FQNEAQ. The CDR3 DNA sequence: TGTGCCAGCAGCTTAAGACTAGCGGGGGGCTGGGAAAACATTCAGTACTTC. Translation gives CASSLRLAGGWENIQYF.

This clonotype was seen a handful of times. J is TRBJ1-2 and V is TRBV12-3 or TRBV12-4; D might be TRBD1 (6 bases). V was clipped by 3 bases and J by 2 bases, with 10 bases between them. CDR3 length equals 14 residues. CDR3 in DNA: TGTGCCAGCAGTTTTAAACAGGGAAACTATGGCTACACCTTC. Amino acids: CASSFKQGNYGYTF.

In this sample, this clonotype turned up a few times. CDR3 residues: CSARHSSEQYF. CDR3 DNA sequence: TGCAGTGCTAGACACAGCAGCGAGCAGTACTTC. J is TRBJ2-7 and V is TRBV20-1, with no clear D. V gave up 2 bases and J gave up 6 bases, with 8 bases separating them. Germline CDR1 is DFQATT and CDR2 is SNEGSKA (reference sequence). The CDR3 is 11 amino acids.

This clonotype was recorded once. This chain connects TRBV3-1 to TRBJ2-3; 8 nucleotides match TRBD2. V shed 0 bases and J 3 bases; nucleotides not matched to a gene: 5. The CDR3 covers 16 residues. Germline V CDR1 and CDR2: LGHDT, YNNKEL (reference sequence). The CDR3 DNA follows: TGTGCCAGCAGCCAAGATATCGGGGGGGCAACAGATACGCAGTATTTT. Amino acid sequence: CASSQDIGGATDTQYF.

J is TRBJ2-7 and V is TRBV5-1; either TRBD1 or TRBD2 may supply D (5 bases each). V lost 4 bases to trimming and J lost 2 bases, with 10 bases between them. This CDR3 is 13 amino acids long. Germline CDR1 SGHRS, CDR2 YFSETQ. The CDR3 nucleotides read TGCGCCAGCAGCGTCGGGACGACCTACGAGCAGTACTTC. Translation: CASSVGTTYEQYF. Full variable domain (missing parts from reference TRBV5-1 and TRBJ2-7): KAGVTQTPRYLIKTRGQQVTLSCSPISGHRSVSWYQQTPGQGLQFLFEYFSETQRNKGNFPGRFSGRQFSNSRSEMNVSTLELGDSALYLCASSVGTTYEQYFGPGTRLTVT.

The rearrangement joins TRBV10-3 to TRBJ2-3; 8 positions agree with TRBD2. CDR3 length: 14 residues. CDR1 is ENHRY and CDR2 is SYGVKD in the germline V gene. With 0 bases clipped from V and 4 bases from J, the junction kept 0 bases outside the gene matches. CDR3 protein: CAISESGGADTQYF. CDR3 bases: TGTGCCATCAGTGAGTCCGGGGGGGCAGATACGCAGTATTTT.

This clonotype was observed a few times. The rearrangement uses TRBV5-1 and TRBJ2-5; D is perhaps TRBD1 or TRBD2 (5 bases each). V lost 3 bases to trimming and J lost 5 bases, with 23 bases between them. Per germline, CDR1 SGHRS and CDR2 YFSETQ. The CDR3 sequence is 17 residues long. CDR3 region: CASSSGGHGTSGETQYF. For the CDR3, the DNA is TGCGCCAGCAGCTCTGGAGGTCATGGGACGTCGGGTGAGACCCAGTACTTC.

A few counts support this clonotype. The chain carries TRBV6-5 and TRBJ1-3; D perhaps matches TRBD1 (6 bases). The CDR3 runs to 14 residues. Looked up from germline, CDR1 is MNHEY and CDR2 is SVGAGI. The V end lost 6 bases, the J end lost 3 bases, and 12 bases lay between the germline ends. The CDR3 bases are TGTGCCAGCAGAACAAACAGGGTTGGAAACACCATATATTTT. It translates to CASRTNRVGNTIYF.

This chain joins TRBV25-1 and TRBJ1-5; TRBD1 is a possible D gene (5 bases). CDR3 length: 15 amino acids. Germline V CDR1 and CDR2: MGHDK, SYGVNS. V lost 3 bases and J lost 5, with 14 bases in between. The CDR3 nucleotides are TGTGCCAGCAGTGATGCCGGGGGTGAGCATCAGCCCCAGCATTTT. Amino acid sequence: CASSDAGGEHQPQHF.

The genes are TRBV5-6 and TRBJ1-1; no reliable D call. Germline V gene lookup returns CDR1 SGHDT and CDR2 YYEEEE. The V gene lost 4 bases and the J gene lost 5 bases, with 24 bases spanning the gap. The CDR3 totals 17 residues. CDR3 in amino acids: CASSRLILSGGRTEAFF. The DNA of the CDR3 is TGTGCCAGCAGCCGTCTTATTTTAAGCGGCGGTCGGACTGAAGCTTTCTTT. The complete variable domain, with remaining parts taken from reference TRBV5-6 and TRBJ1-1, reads DAGVTQSPTHLIKTRGQQVTLRCSPKSGHDTVSWYQQALGQGPQFIFQYYEEEERQRGNFPDRFSGHQFPNYSSELNVNALLLGDSALYLCASSRLILSGGRTEAFFGQGTRLTVV.

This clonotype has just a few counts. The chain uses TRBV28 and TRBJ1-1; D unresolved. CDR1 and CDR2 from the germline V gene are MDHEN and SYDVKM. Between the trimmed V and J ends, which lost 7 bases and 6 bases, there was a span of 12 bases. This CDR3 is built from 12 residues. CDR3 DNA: TGTGCCAGCATACGTGGTAAATCTGAAGCTTTCTTT. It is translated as CASIRGKSEAFF.

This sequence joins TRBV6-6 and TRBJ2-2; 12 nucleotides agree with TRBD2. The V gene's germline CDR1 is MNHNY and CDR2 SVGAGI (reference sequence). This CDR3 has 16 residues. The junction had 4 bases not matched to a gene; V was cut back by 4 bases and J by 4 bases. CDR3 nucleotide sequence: TGTGCCAGCAGTTTACTAGCGGGGGGACGCACCGGGGAGCTGTTTTTT. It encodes CASSLLAGGRTGELFF.

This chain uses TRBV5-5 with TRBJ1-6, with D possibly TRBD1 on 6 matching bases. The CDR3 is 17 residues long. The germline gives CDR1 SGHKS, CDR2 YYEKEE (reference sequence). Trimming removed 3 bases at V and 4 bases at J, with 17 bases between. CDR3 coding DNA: TGTGCCAGCAGCTACCAGATCGACAGGTTTTATAATTCACCCCTCCACTTT. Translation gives CASSYQIDRFYNSPLHF.

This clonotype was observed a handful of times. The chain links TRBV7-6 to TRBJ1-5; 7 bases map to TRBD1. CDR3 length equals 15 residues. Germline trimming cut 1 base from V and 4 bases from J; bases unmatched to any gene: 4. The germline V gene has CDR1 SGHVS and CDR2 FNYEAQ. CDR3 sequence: CASSLEGTDNQPQHF. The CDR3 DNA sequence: TGTGCCAGCAGCTTAGAGGGGACAGATAATCAGCCCCAGCATTTT.

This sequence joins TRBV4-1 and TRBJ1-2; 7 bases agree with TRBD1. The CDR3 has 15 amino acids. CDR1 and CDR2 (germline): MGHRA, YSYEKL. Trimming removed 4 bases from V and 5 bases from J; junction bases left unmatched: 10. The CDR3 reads CASSLIAGTAYGYTF. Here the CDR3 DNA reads TGCGCCAGCAGCCTAATTGCCGGGACAGCATATGGCTACACCTTC.

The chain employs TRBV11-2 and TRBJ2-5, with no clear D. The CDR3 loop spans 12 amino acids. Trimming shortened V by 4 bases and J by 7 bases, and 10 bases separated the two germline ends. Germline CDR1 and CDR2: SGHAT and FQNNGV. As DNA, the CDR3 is TGTGCCAGCAGCTCCCGGTCGTTGACCCAGTACTTC. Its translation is CASSSRSLTQYF.

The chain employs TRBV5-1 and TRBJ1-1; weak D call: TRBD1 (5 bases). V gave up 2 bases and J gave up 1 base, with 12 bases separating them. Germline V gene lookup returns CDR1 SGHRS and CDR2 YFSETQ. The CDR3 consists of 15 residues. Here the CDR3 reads CASSFYGTGNTEAFF. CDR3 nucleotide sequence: TGCGCCAGCAGCTTCTATGGGACCGGGAACACTGAAGCTTTCTTT.

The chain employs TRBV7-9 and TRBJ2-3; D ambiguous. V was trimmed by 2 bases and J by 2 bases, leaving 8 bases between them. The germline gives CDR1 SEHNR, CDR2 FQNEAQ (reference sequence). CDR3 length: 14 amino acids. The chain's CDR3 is CASSLSTDTDTQYF. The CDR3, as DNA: TGTGCCAGCAGCTTATCTACGGACACAGATACGCAGTATTTT. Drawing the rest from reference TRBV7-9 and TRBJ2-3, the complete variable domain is DTGVSQNPRHKITKRGQNVTFRCDPISEHNRLYWYRQTLGQGPEFLTYFQNEAQLEKSRLLSDRFSAERPKGSFSTLEIQRTEQGDSAMYLCASSLSTDTDTQYFGPGTRLTVL.

DNA for the CDR3: TGCAGCGTTGAAGTCGCGGGTGAAGAAGCTTTCTTT. The encoded protein is CSVEVAGEEAFF. The rearrangement joins TRBV29-1 to TRBJ1-1; no definite D call. The germline V gene encodes CDR1 SQVTM and CDR2 ANQGSEA. V lost 1 base and J lost 8, with 11 bases in between. The length of the CDR3 is 12 residues.

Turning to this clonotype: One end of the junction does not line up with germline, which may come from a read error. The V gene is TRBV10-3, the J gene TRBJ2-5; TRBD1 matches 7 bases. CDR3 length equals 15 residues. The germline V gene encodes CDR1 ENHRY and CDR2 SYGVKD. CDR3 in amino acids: CATSTRQGPQETRYF. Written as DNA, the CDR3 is TGTGCCACCTCGACCCGACAGGGCCCTCAAGAGACCCGGTACTTC.

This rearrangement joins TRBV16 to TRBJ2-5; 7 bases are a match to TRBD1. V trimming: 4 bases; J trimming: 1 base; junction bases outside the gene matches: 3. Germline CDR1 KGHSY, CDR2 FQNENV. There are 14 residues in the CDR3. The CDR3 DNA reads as TGTGCCAGCAGCCGCGGACAGGTCCAAGAGACCCAGTACTTC. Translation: CASSRGQVQETQYF. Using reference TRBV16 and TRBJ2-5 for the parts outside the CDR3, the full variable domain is GEEVAQTPKHLVRGEGQKAKLYCAPIKGHSYVFWYQQVLKNEFKFLISFQNENVFDETGMPKERFSAKCLPNSPCSLEIQATKLEDSAVYFCASSRGQVQETQYFGPGTRLLVL.

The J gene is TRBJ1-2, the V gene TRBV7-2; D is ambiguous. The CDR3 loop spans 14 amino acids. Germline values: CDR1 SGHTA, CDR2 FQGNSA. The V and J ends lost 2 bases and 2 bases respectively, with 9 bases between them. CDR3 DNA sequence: TGTGCCAGCAGCTTATCGGCAGACAACTATGGCTACACCTTC. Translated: CASSLSADNYGYTF.

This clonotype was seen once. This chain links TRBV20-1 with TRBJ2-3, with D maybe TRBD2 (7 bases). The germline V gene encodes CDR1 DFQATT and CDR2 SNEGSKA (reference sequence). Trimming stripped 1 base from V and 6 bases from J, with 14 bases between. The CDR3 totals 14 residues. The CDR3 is CSARGAGARDTQYF. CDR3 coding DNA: TGCAGTGCTAGAGGTGCGGGGGCCCGGGATACGCAGTATTTT.